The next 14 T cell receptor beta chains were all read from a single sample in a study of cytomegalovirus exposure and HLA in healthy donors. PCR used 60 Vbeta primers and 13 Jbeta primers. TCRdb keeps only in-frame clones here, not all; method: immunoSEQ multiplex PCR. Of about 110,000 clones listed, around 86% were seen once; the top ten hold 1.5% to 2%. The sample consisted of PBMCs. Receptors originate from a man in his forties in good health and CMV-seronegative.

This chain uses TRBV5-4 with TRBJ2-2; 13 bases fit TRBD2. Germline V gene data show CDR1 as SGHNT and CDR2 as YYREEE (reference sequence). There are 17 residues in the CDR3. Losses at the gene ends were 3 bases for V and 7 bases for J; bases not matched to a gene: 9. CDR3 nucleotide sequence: TGTGCCAGCAGCTCCGGACTAGCGGGGGCCTCGGGCGGGGAGCTGTTTTTT. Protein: CASSSGLAGASGGELFF.

The CDR3 protein is CASSLFSGGGTDTQYF. The CDR3 DNA sequence: TGTGCCAGCAGTTTATTCAGCGGGGGGGGTACAGATACGCAGTATTTT. This chain uses TRBV28 with TRBJ2-3; 10 nucleotides agree with TRBD2. The germline V gene has CDR1 MDHEN and CDR2 SYDVKM. The J segment lost 3 bases and the V segment lost 1 base, leaving 4 bases of the junction unmatched. This CDR3 comprises 16 residues.

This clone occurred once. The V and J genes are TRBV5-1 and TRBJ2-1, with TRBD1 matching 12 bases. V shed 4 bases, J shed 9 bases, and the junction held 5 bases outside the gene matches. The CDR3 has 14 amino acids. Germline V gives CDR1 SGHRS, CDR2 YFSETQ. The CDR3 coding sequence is TGCGCCAGCAGCCTGGGACAGGGGGCCGTTGAGCAGTTCTTC. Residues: CASSLGQGAVEQFF.

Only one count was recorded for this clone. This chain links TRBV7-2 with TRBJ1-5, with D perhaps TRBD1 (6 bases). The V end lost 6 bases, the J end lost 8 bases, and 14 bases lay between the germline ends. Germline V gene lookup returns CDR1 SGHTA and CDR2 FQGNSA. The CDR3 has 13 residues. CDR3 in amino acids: CASRSQGFEPQHF. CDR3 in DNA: TGTGCCAGCAGGTCACAGGGTTTCGAGCCCCAGCATTTT.

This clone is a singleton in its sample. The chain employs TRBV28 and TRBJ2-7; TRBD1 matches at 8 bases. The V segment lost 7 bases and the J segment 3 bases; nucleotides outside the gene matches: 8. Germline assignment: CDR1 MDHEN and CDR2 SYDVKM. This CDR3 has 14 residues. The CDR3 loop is CASTLRTGLYEQYF. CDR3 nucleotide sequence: TGTGCCAGCACCCTCCGGACAGGGCTCTACGAGCAGTACTTC.

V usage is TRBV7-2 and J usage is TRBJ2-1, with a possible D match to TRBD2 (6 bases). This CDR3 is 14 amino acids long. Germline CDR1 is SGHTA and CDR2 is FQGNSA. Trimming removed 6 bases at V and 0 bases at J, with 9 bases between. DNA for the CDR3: TGTGCCAGCAGTGACGGGAGCTCCTACAATGAGCAGTTCTTC. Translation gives CASSDGSSYNEQFF. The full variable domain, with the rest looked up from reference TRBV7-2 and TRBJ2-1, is GAGVSQSPSNKVTEKGKDVELRCDPISGHTALYWYRQSLGQGLEFLIYFQGNSAPDKSGLPSDRFSAERTGGSVSTLTIQRTQQEDSAVYLCASSDGSSYNEQFFGPGTRLTVL.

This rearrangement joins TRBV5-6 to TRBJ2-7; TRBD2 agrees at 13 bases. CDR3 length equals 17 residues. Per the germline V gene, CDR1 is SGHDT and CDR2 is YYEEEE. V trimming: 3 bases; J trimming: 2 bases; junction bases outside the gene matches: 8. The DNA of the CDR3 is TGTGCCAGCAGCTCCACTAGCGGGGGGGCTCGCCCCTACGAGCAGTACTTC. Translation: CASSSTSGGARPYEQYF.

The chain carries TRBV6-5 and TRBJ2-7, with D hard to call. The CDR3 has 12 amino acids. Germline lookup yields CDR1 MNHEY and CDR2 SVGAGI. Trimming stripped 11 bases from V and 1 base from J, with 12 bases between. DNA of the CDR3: TGTGCCGCCCGGTCCTCATCCTACGAGCAGTACTTC. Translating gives CAARSSSYEQYF.

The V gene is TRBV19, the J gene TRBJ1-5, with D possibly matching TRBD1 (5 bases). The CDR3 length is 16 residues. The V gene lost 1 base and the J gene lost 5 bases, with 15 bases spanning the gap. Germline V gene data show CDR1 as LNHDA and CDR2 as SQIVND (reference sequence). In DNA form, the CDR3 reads TGTGCCAGTAGTATAGCTCGACAGATTTTAGATCAGCCCCAGCATTTT. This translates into CASSIARQILDQPQHF.

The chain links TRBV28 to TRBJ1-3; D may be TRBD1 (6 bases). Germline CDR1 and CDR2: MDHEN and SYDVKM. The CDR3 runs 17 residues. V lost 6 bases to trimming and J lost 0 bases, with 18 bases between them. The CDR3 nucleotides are TGTGCCAGCAGCTATCGGACAGAATGGAGCTCTGGAAACACCATATATTTT. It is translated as CASSYRTEWSSGNTIYF.

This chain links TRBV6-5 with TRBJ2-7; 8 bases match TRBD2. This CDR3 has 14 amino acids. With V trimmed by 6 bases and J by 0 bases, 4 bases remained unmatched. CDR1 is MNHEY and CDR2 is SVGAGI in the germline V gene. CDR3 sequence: CASSSSGHSYEQYF. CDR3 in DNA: TGTGCCAGCAGCTCTAGCGGGCACTCCTACGAGCAGTACTTC.

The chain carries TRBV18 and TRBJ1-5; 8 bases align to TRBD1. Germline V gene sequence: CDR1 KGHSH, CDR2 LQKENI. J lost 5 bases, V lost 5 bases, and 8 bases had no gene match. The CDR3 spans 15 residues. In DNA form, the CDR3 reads TGTGCCAGCTCAGCCCAACAGGGGGTGGATCAGCCCCAGCATTTT. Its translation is CASSAQQGVDQPQHF.

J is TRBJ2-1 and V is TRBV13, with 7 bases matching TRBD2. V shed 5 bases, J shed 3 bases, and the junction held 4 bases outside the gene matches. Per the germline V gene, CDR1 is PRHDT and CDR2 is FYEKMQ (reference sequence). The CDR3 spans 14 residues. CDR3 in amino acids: CASSRGTNYNEQFF. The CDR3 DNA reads TGTGCCAGCAGCCGCGGGACTAACTACAATGAGCAGTTCTTC.

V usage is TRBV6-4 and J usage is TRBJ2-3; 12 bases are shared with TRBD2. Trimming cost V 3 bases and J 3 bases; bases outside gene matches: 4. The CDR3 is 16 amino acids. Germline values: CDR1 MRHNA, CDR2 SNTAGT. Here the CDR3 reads CASSELAGGRTDTQYF. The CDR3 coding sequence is TGTGCCAGCAGTGAGCTAGCGGGGGGGAGGACAGATACGCAGTATTTT.